What follows are 6 T cell receptor beta chains derived from one specimen sequenced in a study of beta chain features in type 1 diabetes. Expressed TCRB transcripts were sequenced because the isolated RNA had all been reverse transcribed beforehand. The assay was immunoSEQ multiplex PCR, and TCRdb's table has in-frame clones only and misses some. The repertoire holds under 550,000 clones, roughly an eighth seen once, with about 0.042% in the top ten. The sample consisted of naive CD4+ T cells from blood. All receptors derive from a woman aged 18 to 35 in good health.

This clone turned up a few times. The chain uses TRBV29-1 and TRBJ1-2; D possibly corresponds to TRBD1 (6 bases). Germline values: CDR1 SQVTM, CDR2 ANQGSEA. This CDR3 has 12 amino acids. V shed 6 bases and J shed 6 bases, with 14 bases lying between them. The CDR3 protein is CSVTGGTHGYTF. The CDR3 DNA sequence: TGCAGCGTCACGGGAGGGACACATGGCTACACCTTC.

In its sample, this clone was seen a few times. The chain links TRBV7-2 to TRBJ2-7, with D possibly TRBD2 on 6 matching bases. Trimming removed 3 bases at V and 0 bases at J, with 15 bases between. CDR1 is SGHTA and CDR2 is FQGNSA in the germline V gene. This CDR3 has 16 amino acids. The CDR3: CASSLRAQGLSYEQYF. CDR3 nucleotides: TGTGCCAGCAGCTTGCGGGCCCAGGGACTCTCCTACGAGCAGTACTTC.

The rearrangement links TRBV25-1 to TRBJ2-3, with D possibly TRBD2 on 6 matching bases. V lost 2 bases to trimming and J lost 5 bases, with 14 bases between them. CDR1 MGHDK and CDR2 SYGVNS come from the germline V gene. The CDR3 is 15 amino acids. In nucleotides, the CDR3 is TGTGCCAGCAGTGAAGCTGGAGGGAGGAAAGATACGCAGTATTTT. Its translation is CASSEAGGRKDTQYF.

This clone was observed a handful of times. The chain combines TRBV23-1 with TRBJ2-3; D is undetermined. TRBV23-1 qualifies as an ORF whose function is uncertain. This CDR3 spans 16 amino acids. The V end was cut by 0 bases, the J end by 0 bases, with 10 bases between. The CDR3 sequence: CASSQSRHPSTDTQYF. In nucleotides, the CDR3 is TGCGCCAGCAGTCAATCGCGGCATCCTAGCACAGATACGCAGTATTTT.

The genes are TRBV5-4 and TRBJ2-7; TRBD2 might be the D (7 bases). Deletions cut 5 bases from V and 2 bases from J, with 17 bases between. The CDR3 is made up of 15 amino acids. Germline CDR1 is SGHNT and CDR2 is YYREEE (reference sequence). CDR3 sequence: CASSYRLAGAYEQYF. The CDR3 DNA reads as TGTGCCAGCAGTTACCGACTAGCAGGGGCCTACGAGCAGTACTTC.

This clone appeared a few times. The CDR3 sequence is CSVAPTPNTGELFF. The CDR3 coding sequence is TGCAGCGTTGCGCCAACTCCGAACACCGGGGAGCTGTTTTTT. J is TRBJ2-2 and V is TRBV29-1, with D uncertain. Trimming took 4 bases from V and 0 from J, leaving 9 bases between them. The CDR3 runs 14 residues. Germline CDR1 SQVTM, CDR2 ANQGSEA.